This record looks at one T cell receptor (beta chain) sequence and its context. Its antigen remains unknown. PCR involved 60 Vbeta and 13 Jbeta primers. Method: immunoSEQ multiplex PCR; TCRdb's copy keeps in-frame clones and lacks some. The sample contains fewer than 200,000 clones, 75% to 85% of which appear only once. The data belong to a study of cytomegalovirus exposure and HLA in healthy donors. In the study overall: Early release data held some 80 million unique TCRs from HLA-typed donors. Findings of the study overall: TCR sequences were mostly rare, though some public TCRs occurred in many donors. A list of 150 to 200 TCR beta chains associated with cytomegalovirus was given. CMV serostatus was the only immune exposure information that was available.

Germline V gene sequence: CDR1 SGHRS, CDR2 YFSETQ. The CDR3 loop spans 15 amino acids. Unmatched junction bases numbered 5, after V lost 4 bases and J lost 4 bases. The specimen was PBMCs. The rearrangement joins TRBV5-1 to TRBJ2-3; 11 bases match TRBD1. This clonotype was obtained from a boy between 10 and 17 years old in good health and CMV-seronegative. The CDR3 region is CASSPGQGEADTQYF. CDR3 coding DNA: TGCGCCAGCAGCCCGGGACAGGGGGAGGCAGATACGCAGTATTTT.